The rows below give T cell receptor beta chains drawn from one sample of a study of blood T cells in healthy people across ages. MiXCR, applied by TCRdb to the 5' RACE reads, yields one record per CDR3 protein. There are roughly 1.7 million distinct CDR3 sequences in the sample; roughly 32% occur only once, and 10% to 12% lies in the top ten. The sample consisted of blood. These TCRs come from a young woman in good health. CDR3s include the opening cysteine and the closing phenylalanine or tryptophan. Each record gives: V gene, D gene, clone size, J gene, CDR3 protein, CDR3 DNA. D genes are given only for firm matches. Not every row has a clone size; where given, it reads once, few, many or a size class.

>TRBV9|NA|many|TRBJ2-7
CASSVDGGRSREQYF
TGTGCCAGCAGCGTAGACGGCGGCAGGTCTCGCGAGCAGTACTTC
>TRBV6-1|NA|NA|TRBJ2-1
CANGWAARNEQFF
TGTGCCAACGGCTGGGCAGCTAGGAATGAGCAGTTCTTC
>TRBV5-1|NA|NA|TRBJ2-5
CASSLAPGTDNEQYF
TGCGCCAGCAGCTTGGCCCCCGGGACCGACAATGAGCAGTACTTC
>TRBV11-2|TRBD1|NA|TRBJ2-7
CASSHRQGGTYEQYF
TGTGCCAGCAGCCACAGACAGGGGGGAACCTACGAGCAGTACTTC
>TRBV20-1|TRBD2|NA|TRBJ2-3
CSANNPGGLAGNTDTQYF
TGCAGTGCTAACAATCCGGGCGGGCTAGCGGGAAACACAGATACGCAATATTTT
>TRBV7-2|TRBD2|many|TRBJ2-1
CASSLMSSGSEQFF
TGTGCCAGCAGCTTAATGAGTAGCGGGTCTGAGCAGTTCTTC
>TRBV7-2|NA|NA|TRBJ2-5
CVSRLNPRGVGGTQYF
TGTGTCAGCCGCCTAAACCCGCGGGGTGTGGGCGGGACCCAGTACTTC
>TRBV7-3|NA|NA|TRBJ2-5
CASSLKSQARRETQYF
TGTGCCAGCAGCTTAAAGTCCCAGGCCCGTCGAGAGACCCAGTACTTC
>TRBV2|NA|once|TRBJ1-4
CASRSALMGEKLFF
TGTGCCAGCAGGTCGGCCCTCATGGGCGAAAAACTGTTTTTT
>TRBV19|NA|NA|TRBJ1-2
CASRGFAGERGYTF
TGTGCCAGTAGAGGGTTTGCGGGGGAACGCGGCTACACCTTC
>TRBV6-5|TRBD2|NA|TRBJ2-3
CASKPRRERSDTQYF
TGTGCCAGCAAACCCCGGCGGGAGAGGTCAGATACGCAGTATTTT
>TRBV4-2|NA|NA|TRBJ1-1
CASSPKVEAFF
TGTGCCAGCAGCCCGAAGGTTGAAGCTTTCTTT
>TRBV3-1|TRBD2|few|TRBJ2-1
CASSPFVAGVKYNEQFF
TGTGCCAGCAGCCCGTTCGTAGCGGGGGTGAAATACAATGAGCAGTTCTTC
>TRBV3-1|NA|NA|TRBJ2-7
CASSPFQPDNEQYF
TGTGCCAGCAGCCCTTTCCAGCCCGACAATGAGCAGTACTTC
>TRBV7-9|NA|NA|TRBJ1-1
CASSLGYEYNTEAFF
TGTGCCAGCAGCTTAGGTTACGAATACAACACTGAAGCTTTCTTT
>TRBV9|NA|few|TRBJ2-7
CASSVEPSGNEQYF
TGTGCCAGCAGCGTAGAACCCTCGGGGAACGAGCAGTACTTC
>TRBV12-3/TRBV12-4|TRBD1|many|TRBJ1-2
CASSLGQGVEGYTF
TGTGCCAGCAGTCTGGGACAGGGAGTGGAGGGCTACACCTTC
>TRBV6-2/TRBV6-3|TRBD1|NA|TRBJ1-2
CASSTSRDREENYGYTF
TGTGCCAGCAGTACGTCCCGTGACAGGGAGGAGAACTATGGCTACACCTTC
>TRBV4-1|NA|NA|TRBJ1-1
CASSHPRSGALTEAFF
TGCGCCAGCAGCCATCCGAGGTCCGGGGCGTTAACTGAAGCTTTCTTT
>TRBV5-1|TRBD2|NA|TRBJ2-7
CASSAGLASWLYEQYF
TGCGCCAGCAGCGCAGGACTAGCCAGCTGGCTTTACGAGCAGTACTTC
>TRBV7-3|NA|NA|TRBJ2-5
CTSSRTVQETQYF
TGTACCAGCAGCCGGACCGTCCAAGAGACCCAGTACTTC
>TRBV4-2|TRBD1|few|TRBJ1-5
CASSQEDRGLQPQHF
TGTGCCAGCAGCCAGGAGGACAGGGGTTTACAGCCCCAGCATTTT
>TRBV7-8|TRBD2|few|TRBJ2-1
CASSSPSGRAKVSYNEQFF
TGTGCCAGCAGCTCGCCTAGCGGGAGGGCCAAGGTTTCGTACAATGAGCAGTTCTTC
>TRBV2|NA|few|TRBJ2-7
CASSGPRVGEQYF
TGTGCCAGCAGTGGTCCCCGGGTCGGCGAGCAGTACTTC
>TRBV29-1|NA|NA|TRBJ1-1
CSVYVWNTEAFF
TGCAGCGTTTACGTCTGGAACACTGAAGCTTTCTTT
>TRBV15|NA|NA|TRBJ1-2
CATSSARGGSGYTF
TGTGCCACCAGCAGCGCTAGGGGAGGGTCTGGCTACACCTTC
>TRBV7-9|TRBD2|NA|TRBJ2-5
CASVTGTIRETQYF
TGTGCCAGCGTGACCGGGACTATAAGGGAGACCCAGTACTTC
>TRBV20-1|NA|NA|TRBJ2-7
CSARDMQGAIYEQYF
TGCAGTGCTAGAGATATGCAGGGAGCCATCTACGAGCAGTACTTC
>TRBV12-3/TRBV12-4|NA|NA|TRBJ1-1
CASSLKSRGTEAFF
TGTGCCAGCAGTTTAAAAAGTCGGGGCACTGAAGCTTTCTTT
>TRBV18|TRBD2|NA|TRBJ2-1
CASSPQREIYEQFF
TGTGCCAGCTCACCCCAGCGGGAGATATATGAGCAGTTCTTC
>TRBV3-1|NA|NA|TRBJ1-2
CASSQNQGNYGYTF
TGTGCCAGCAGCCAAAATCAGGGGAACTATGGCTACACCTTC
>TRBV2|NA|many|TRBJ2-5
CASSEGLQETQYF
TGTGCCAGCAGTGAGGGCCTCCAAGAGACCCAGTACTTC
>TRBV7-8|TRBD1|few|TRBJ2-5
CASSIRPRQGETQYF
TGTGCCAGCAGCATTCGTCCGAGACAGGGGGAGACCCAGTACTTC